The T cell receptor beta chain described here comes from a study of OX40 agonist ivuxolimab in advanced cancers. Looking at the study overall: Head and neck, renal cell, melanoma or hepatocellular carcinoma were the cancers that dose-escalation patients had.

The CDR3 sequence is 16 residues long. CDR1 MDHEN and CDR2 SYDVKM come from the germline V gene. The V end lost 6 bases, the J end lost 4 bases, and 21 bases lay between the germline ends. Here immunoSEQ multiplex PCR was the method, and the copy in TCRdb shows in-frame clones only, minus some. The data contain about 83,000 clones, more than 80% of them singletons. The chain has TRBV28 and TRBJ1-2, with a weak D call TRBD1 (5 bases). This specimen consisted of CD4+ or CD8+ T cells sorted from blood, obtained in a trial of the OX40 agonist ivuxolimab. The sequence came from an adult with an advanced solid tumor such as melanoma, head and neck, liver or kidney cancer. The CDR3 nucleotides are TGTGCCAGCAGAACACTCTACGAGGGGAGACCCTATGGCTACACCTTC. Protein product: CASRTLYEGRPYGYTF.